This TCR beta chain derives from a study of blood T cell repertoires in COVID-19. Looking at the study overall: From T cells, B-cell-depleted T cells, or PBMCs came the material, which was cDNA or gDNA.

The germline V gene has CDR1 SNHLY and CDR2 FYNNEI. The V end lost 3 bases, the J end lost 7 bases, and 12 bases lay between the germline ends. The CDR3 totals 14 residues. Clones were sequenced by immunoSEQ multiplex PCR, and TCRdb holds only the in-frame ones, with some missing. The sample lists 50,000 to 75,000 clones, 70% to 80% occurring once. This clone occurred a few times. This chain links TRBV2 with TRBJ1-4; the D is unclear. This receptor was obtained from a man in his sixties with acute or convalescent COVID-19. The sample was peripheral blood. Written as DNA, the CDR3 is TGTGCCAGCAGTGACCAGACTAGGCTTGAAAAACTGTTTTTT. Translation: CASSDQTRLEKLFF.